This record looks at one T cell receptor beta chain sequence and its context. Its antigen is unidentified. This entry is derived from a study of OX40 agonist ivuxolimab in advanced cancers. In the study overall: Patients were dosed with the agonistic anti-OX40 (CD134) antibody ivuxolimab. Study results and caveats: In CD8+ T cells, expanded clones were on average more numerous than in CD4+.

Profiled with immunoSEQ multiplex PCR; TCRdb holds only in-frame clones, not every one. The table has tens of thousands of clones, roughly 80% seen once. Trimming removed 3 bases at V and 5 bases at J, with 5 bases between. This CDR3 contains 11 residues. Germline CDR1 and CDR2: DFQATT and SNEGSKA (reference sequence). V is TRBV20-1 and J is TRBJ1-5; unclear D gene. The receptor was isolated from an adult with an advanced solid tumor such as melanoma, head and neck, liver or kidney cancer. The source was CD4+ or CD8+ T cells sorted from blood, collected in a trial of the OX40 agonist ivuxolimab. This CDR3 is CSASGDQPQHF. The CDR3 DNA reads as TGCAGTGCTAGTGGGGATCAGCCCCAGCATTTT.